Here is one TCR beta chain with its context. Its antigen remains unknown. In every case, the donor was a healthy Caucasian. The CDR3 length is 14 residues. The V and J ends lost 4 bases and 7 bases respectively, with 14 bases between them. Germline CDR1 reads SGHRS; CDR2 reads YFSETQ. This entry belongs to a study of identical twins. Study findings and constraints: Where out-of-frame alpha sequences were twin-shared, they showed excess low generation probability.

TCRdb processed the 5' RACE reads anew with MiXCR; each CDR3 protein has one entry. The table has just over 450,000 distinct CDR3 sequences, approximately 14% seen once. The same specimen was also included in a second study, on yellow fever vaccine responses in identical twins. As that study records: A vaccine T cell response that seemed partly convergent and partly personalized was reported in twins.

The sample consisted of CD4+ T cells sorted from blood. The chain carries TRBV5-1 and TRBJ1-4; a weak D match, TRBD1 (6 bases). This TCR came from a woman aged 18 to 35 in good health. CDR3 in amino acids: CASSPDRLGEKLFF. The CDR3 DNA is TGCGCCAGCAGCCCCGACAGGCTCGGTGAAAAACTGTTTTTT.